The TCR beta chain described here comes from a study of CD8 T cells in Susac syndrome. The RNA input was roughly 0.5 to 1 ug, and it was reverse transcribed with random hexamers. From the immunoSEQ multiplex PCR reads, TCRdb called clonotypes with MiXCR, one entry per CDR3 protein. Of 170,000 or so distinct CDR3 sequences detected, roughly 95% appear once; the ten largest clones hold around 0.12%. The CDR3 is 13 amino acids. The germline V gene has CDR1 SGHDT and CDR2 YYEEEE. With 1 base removed from V and 3 bases from J, the gap between germline ends came to 8 bases. The sequenced sample consisted of CD4+ T cells from PBMCs. This TCR was sampled from a human donor with Susac syndrome. The chain combines TRBV5-6 with TRBJ2-7; D not resolved. CDR3 in amino acids: CASSLSNLYEQYF. The DNA for the CDR3 is TGTGCCAGCAGCTTGAGTAACCTCTACGAGCAGTACTTC.